The 23 T cell receptor beta chains below come from one sample, sequenced in a study of T cells after posttransplantation cyclophosphamide. Repertoires were generated with immunoSEQ multiplex PCR, while TCRdb's copy carries only in-frame clones and drops some. Found here are tens of thousands of clones, 80% to 95% of them singletons; the top ten hold 2% to 2.5%. Busulfan-fludarabine conditioning, marrow transplant, and cyclophosphamide on days +3 and +4 were administered. The sample in question was PBMCs, obtained roughly 59 days after allogeneic stem cell transplant with posttransplant cyclophosphamide. These receptors came from a male patient between 60 and 69 years old who received an allogeneic stem cell transplant from a related donor and was CMV-positive. The T cells may come from the graft donor.

The chain carries TRBV9 and TRBJ2-2, with TRBD2 identical over 10 bases. The CDR3 has 15 residues. The V gene end was trimmed by 0 bases and the J gene end by 10 bases; junction bases not matched to a gene: 6. The germline V gene encodes CDR1 SGDLS and CDR2 YYNGEE. The CDR3 reads CASSVEAGGLQELFF. The DNA for the CDR3 is TGTGCCAGCAGCGTAGAAGCGGGGGGGCTCCAGGAGCTGTTTTTT.

The chain combines TRBV2 with TRBJ2-1; 10 nucleotides match TRBD1. V lost 4 bases to trimming and J lost 9 bases; unmatched junction nucleotides: 6. The germline gives CDR1 SNHLY, CDR2 FYNNEI. The CDR3 extends over 14 amino acids. In DNA, the CDR3 is TGTGCCAGCAGTGGGGGGACAGGGGAGGGTGAGCAGTTCTTC. Translated: CASSGGTGEGEQFF.

The chain carries TRBV28 and TRBJ1-2; 7 bases are shared with TRBD1. Germline V gives CDR1 MDHEN, CDR2 SYDVKM. This CDR3 spans 14 amino acids. The J segment lost 7 bases and the V segment lost 2 bases, leaving 7 bases of the junction unmatched. Here the CDR3 DNA reads TGTGCCAGCAGTTTAGGAGGGGGCGATTCTGGCTACACCTTC. This translates into CASSLGGGDSGYTF.

The chain combines TRBV27 with TRBJ1-2; D remains ambiguous. Germline V CDR1 and CDR2: MNHEY, SMNVEV (reference sequence). With 3 bases removed from V and 2 bases from J, the gap between germline ends came to 19 bases. The CDR3 has 17 residues. CDR3 in DNA: TGTGCCAGCAGTTTTCTCACGGGGAGCGCTGGGAACTATGGCTACACCTTC. This encodes CASSFLTGSAGNYGYTF.

The chain joins TRBV7-9 to TRBJ1-2, with D possibly matching TRBD1 (5 bases). There are 13 residues in the CDR3. Germline assignment: CDR1 SEHNR and CDR2 FQNEAQ (reference sequence). Trimming removed 5 bases at V and 4 bases at J, with 11 bases between. CDR3 protein: CASSRGLGYGYTF. The CDR3 coding sequence is TGTGCCAGCAGCAGGGGCCTAGGCTATGGCTACACCTTC.

The gene calls are TRBV5-5 and TRBJ2-1; D is perhaps TRBD1 (6 bases). The V end was cut by 4 bases, the J end by 3 bases, with 14 bases between. The CDR3 runs 15 residues. Germline lookup yields CDR1 SGHKS and CDR2 YYEKEE (reference sequence). In DNA form, the CDR3 reads TGTGCCAGCAGCCCTCAGGGGACATACTACAATGAGCAGTTCTTC. Translation gives CASSPQGTYYNEQFF. The full variable domain, in which reference TRBV5-5 and TRBJ2-1 provide the parts outside the CDR3, is DAGVTQSPTHLIKTRGQQVTLRCSPISGHKSVSWYQQVLGQGPQFIFQYYEKEERGRGNFPDRFSARQFPNYSSELNVNALLLGDSALYLCASSPQGTYYNEQFFGPGTRLTVL.

V usage is TRBV19 and J usage is TRBJ2-7; 7 nucleotides line up with TRBD1. This CDR3 spans 14 amino acids. Germline loops: CDR1 LNHDA, CDR2 SQIVND (reference sequence). V dropped 4 bases and J dropped 3; count of bases not matched to a gene: 6. CDR3 sequence (DNA): TGTGCCAGTAGTACCGGACAGGATTACTACGAGCAGTACTTC. Translation: CASSTGQDYYEQYF. Full variable domain (outside the CDR3, taken from reference TRBV19 and TRBJ2-7): DGGITQSPKYLFRKEGQNVTLSCEQNLNHDAMYWYRQDPGQGLRLIYYSQIVNDFQKGDIAEGYSVSREKKESFPLTVTSAQKNPTAFYLCASSTGQDYYEQYFGPGTRLTVT.

The J gene is TRBJ1-5, the V gene TRBV6-5, with TRBD1 identical over 8 bases. Germline loops: CDR1 MNHEY, CDR2 SVGAGI. This CDR3 has 16 amino acids. Trimming removed 4 bases from V and 4 bases from J; junction bases left unmatched: 9. The DNA of the CDR3 is TGTGCCAGCAGTTTATCCCGGGACAGGAGTAATCAGCCCCAGCATTTT. This gives the protein CASSLSRDRSNQPQHF.

This clone was detected a few times. The V gene is TRBV9, the J gene TRBJ1-4, with a weak D call TRBD1 (6 bases). The ends were cut back, 2 bases at V and 6 bases at J, with 14 bases in the middle. Germline assignment: CDR1 SGDLS and CDR2 YYNGEE. The CDR3 totals 15 residues. CDR3 sequence reads: CASSVSGRGDEKLFF. The CDR3 DNA is TGTGCCAGCAGCGTGAGTGGCAGGGGAGATGAAAAACTGTTTTTT.

The chain carries TRBV7-9 and TRBJ1-2; D gene unclear. V gave up 5 bases and J gave up 7 bases, with 17 bases separating them. The CDR3 sequence is 14 residues long. Per the germline V gene, CDR1 is SEHNR and CDR2 is FQNEAQ (reference sequence). The CDR3: CASSHSDTAGGYTF. The DNA of the CDR3 is TGTGCCAGCAGCCATAGTGACACGGCGGGTGGCTACACCTTC. The full variable domain, completed using reference TRBV7-9 and TRBJ1-2, is DTGVSQNPRHKITKRGQNVTFRCDPISEHNRLYWYRQTLGQGPEFLTYFQNEAQLEKSRLLSDRFSAERPKGSFSTLEIQRTEQGDSAMYLCASSHSDTAGGYTFGSGTRLTVV.

The chain joins TRBV5-1 to TRBJ1-2, with 7 bases fitting TRBD1. Trimming at V came to 4 bases and at J to 7 bases, leaving 16 bases not matched to a gene. Germline assignment: CDR1 SGHRS and CDR2 YFSETQ. This CDR3 spans 16 amino acids. The chain's CDR3 is CASSLGTGTESRGYTF. The CDR3 nucleotides read TGCGCCAGCAGCCTCGGAACCGGGACAGAAAGTCGTGGCTACACCTTC.

The V and J genes are TRBV7-9 and TRBJ1-1, with D tentatively TRBD1 (5 bases). This CDR3 spans 13 amino acids. The germline V and J ends were trimmed by 5 bases and 14 bases, with 21 bases remaining between them. CDR1 and CDR2 from the germline V gene are SEHNR and FQNEAQ (reference sequence). CDR3 nucleotide sequence: TGTGCCAGCAGCCCGGAATTGGGGGGGGTCGGGTTCTTT. Its translation is CASSPELGGVGFF.

This chain uses TRBV27 with TRBJ2-5, with 7 positions matching TRBD1. The J call may be incorrect, as the DNA end agrees better with TRBJ2-7. CDR1 and CDR2 from the germline V gene are MNHEY and SMNVEV (reference sequence). The CDR3 loop spans 12 amino acids. The CDR3 reads CATWDSVGEQYF. CDR3 DNA sequence: TGTGCCACCTGGGACAGTGTCGGCGAGCAGTACTTC.

The rearrangement links TRBV27 to TRBJ1-1; TRBD1 matches at 8 bases. The CDR3 is 11 residues long. CDR1 is MNHEY, CDR2 SMNVEV, per germline (reference sequence). With V trimmed by 10 bases and J by 10 bases, 8 bases remained unmatched. CDR3 residues: CATQGAVGAFF. As DNA, the CDR3 is TGTGCCACTCAGGGGGCAGTAGGAGCTTTCTTT.

The V gene is TRBV7-9, the J gene TRBJ1-3; D is unclear. The CDR3 has 11 amino acids. The germline V and J ends were trimmed by 11 bases and 4 bases, with 9 bases remaining between them. Germline CDR1 and CDR2: SEHNR and FQNEAQ (reference sequence). The CDR3 reads CAGGPGNTIYF. The CDR3 nucleotides read TGTGCCGGAGGTCCGGGAAACACCATATATTTT.

This rearrangement joins TRBV9 to TRBJ1-1, with 7 nucleotides matching TRBD1. CDR1 SGDLS and CDR2 YYNGEE come from the germline V gene. The CDR3 runs to 14 residues. The junction had 6 bases not matched to a gene; V was cut back by 2 bases and J by 5 bases. CDR3 coding DNA: TGTGCCAGCAGCGTTGACAGGGATAGTACTGAAGCTTTCTTT. Amino acid sequence: CASSVDRDSTEAFF. Based on the CDR3 plus reference TRBV9 and TRBJ1-1, the full variable domain is DSGVTQTPKHLITATGQRVTLRCSPRSGDLSVYWYQQSLDQGLQFLIQYYNGEERAKGNILERFSAQQFPDLHSELNLSSLELGDSALYFCASSVDRDSTEAFFGQGTRLTVV.

This chain uses TRBV2 with TRBJ2-2, with 9 bases that match TRBD1. V was clipped by 10 bases and J by 7 bases; unmatched bases: 16. Germline CDR1 is SNHLY and CDR2 is FYNNEI. The CDR3 is made up of 16 amino acids. CDR3 region: CATRAQDRGVGGELFF. The CDR3 DNA is TGTGCCACCAGAGCTCAGGACAGGGGTGTAGGCGGGGAGCTGTTTTTT. The variable domain in full, with the rest retrieved from reference TRBV2 and TRBJ2-2, is EPEVTQTPSHQVTQMGQEVILRCVPISNHLYFYWYRQILGQKVEFLVSFYNNEISEKSEIFDDQFSVERPDGSNFTLKIRSTKLEDSAMYFCATRAQDRGVGGELFFGEGSRLTVL.

J is TRBJ2-1 and V is TRBV7-6, with TRBD1 matching 8 bases. The V gene end was trimmed by 4 bases and the J gene end by 7 bases; junction bases not matched to a gene: 9. This CDR3 has 15 residues. CDR1 is SGHVS and CDR2 is FNYEAQ in the germline V gene. The CDR3 loop is CASSSQGAIGNEQFF. In nucleotides, the CDR3 is TGTGCCAGCAGCTCCCAGGGGGCGATCGGGAATGAGCAGTTCTTC.

This clone appeared once. The genes are TRBV15 and TRBJ2-3; 10 bases agree with TRBD1. With V trimmed by 8 bases and J by 0 bases, 5 bases remained unmatched. CDR1 LNHNV and CDR2 YYDKDF come from the germline V gene (reference sequence). The CDR3 length is 15 residues. CDR3 protein: CATAWTGGSTDTQYF. The CDR3 DNA reads TGTGCCACCGCTTGGACAGGGGGGAGCACAGATACGCAGTATTTT.

V is TRBV2 and J is TRBJ1-4, with D maybe TRBD1 (6 bases). Germline V gene data show CDR1 as SNHLY and CDR2 as FYNNEI. The V end was cut by 6 bases, the J end by 5 bases, with 10 bases between. There are 13 residues in the CDR3. The CDR3 DNA reads TGTGCCAGCAGGGGACACCCGAATGAAAAACTGTTTTTT. It yields the protein CASRGHPNEKLFF.

The rearrangement links TRBV18 to TRBJ1-1; possible D gene TRBD1, 5 bases. Germline V gives CDR1 KGHSH, CDR2 LQKENI. The CDR3 consists of 13 residues. Trimming left V 7 bases short and J 1 base short, with 10 bases between. For the CDR3, the DNA is TGTGCCAGCTACCAGGGCGCGAACACTGAAGCTTTCTTT. Its protein product is CASYQGANTEAFF.

CDR3 coding DNA: TGTGCCAGCAGCCCACAAGAGACCCAGTACTTC. It codes for CASSPQETQYF. V and J are TRBV7-9 and TRBJ2-5; no definite D call. Trimming cost V 5 bases and J 2 bases, with 3 bases left between them. The CDR3 is 11 amino acids. Germline V lookup: CDR1 SEHNR, CDR2 FQNEAQ (reference sequence).

V and J are TRBV7-9 and TRBJ1-1; possible D gene TRBD1, 5 bases. This CDR3 is built from 16 residues. Per germline, CDR1 SEHNR and CDR2 FQNEAQ (reference sequence). V lost 1 base to trimming and J lost 5 bases, with 17 bases between them. CDR3 DNA: TGTGCCAGCAGCTTAGGCTTTCAGGGTTGGGAAACTGAAGCTTTCTTT. Translation gives CASSLGFQGWETEAFF.